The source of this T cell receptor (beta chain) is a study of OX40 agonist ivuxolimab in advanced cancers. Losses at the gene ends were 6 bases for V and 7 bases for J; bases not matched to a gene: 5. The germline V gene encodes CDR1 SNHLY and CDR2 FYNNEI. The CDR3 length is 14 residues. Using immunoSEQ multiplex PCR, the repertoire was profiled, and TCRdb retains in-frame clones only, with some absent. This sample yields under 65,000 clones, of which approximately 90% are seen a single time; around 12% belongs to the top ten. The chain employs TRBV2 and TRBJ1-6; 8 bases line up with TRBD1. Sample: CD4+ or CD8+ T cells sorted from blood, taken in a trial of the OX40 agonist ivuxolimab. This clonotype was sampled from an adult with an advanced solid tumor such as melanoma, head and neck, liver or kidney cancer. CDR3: CASSDRGGNSPLHF. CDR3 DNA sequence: TGTGCCAGCAGCGACAGGGGTGGGAATTCACCCCTCCACTTT.